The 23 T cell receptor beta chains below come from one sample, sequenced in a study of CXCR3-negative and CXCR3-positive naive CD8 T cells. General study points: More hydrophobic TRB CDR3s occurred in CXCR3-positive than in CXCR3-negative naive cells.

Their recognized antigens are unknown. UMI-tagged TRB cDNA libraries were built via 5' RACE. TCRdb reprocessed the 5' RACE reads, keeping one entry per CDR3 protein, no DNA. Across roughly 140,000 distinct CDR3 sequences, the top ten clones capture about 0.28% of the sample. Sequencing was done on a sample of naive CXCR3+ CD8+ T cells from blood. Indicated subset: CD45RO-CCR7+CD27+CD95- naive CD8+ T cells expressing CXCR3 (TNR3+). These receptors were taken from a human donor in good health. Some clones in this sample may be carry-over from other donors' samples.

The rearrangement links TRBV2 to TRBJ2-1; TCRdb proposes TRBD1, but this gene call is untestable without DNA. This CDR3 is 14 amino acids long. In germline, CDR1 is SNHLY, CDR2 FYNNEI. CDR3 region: CASSDGQGLNEQFF.

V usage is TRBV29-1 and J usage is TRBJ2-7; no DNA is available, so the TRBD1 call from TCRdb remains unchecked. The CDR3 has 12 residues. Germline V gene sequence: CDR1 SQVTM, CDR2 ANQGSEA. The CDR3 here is CSVEGVQYEQYF.

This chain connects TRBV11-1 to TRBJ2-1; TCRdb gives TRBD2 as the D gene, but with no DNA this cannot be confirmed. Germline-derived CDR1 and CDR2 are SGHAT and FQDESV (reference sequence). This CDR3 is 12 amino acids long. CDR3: CASSPSVNEQFF.

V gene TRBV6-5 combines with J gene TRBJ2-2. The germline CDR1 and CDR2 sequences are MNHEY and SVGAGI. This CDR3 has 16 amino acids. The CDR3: CASSYSMGTNTGELFF.

CDR3 sequence reads: CASSLRGTQYF. The V gene is TRBV7-8, the J gene TRBJ2-3. The germline CDR1 and CDR2 sequences are SGHVS and FQNEAQ. The CDR3 spans 11 residues.

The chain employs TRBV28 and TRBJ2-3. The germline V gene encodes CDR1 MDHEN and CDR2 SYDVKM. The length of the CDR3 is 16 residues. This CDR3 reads CASTDPSRKSTDTQYF. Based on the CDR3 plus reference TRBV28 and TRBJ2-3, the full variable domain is DVKVTQSSRYLVKRTGEKVFLECVQDMDHENMFWYRQDPGLGLRLIYFSYDVKMKEKGDIPEGYSVSREKKERFSLILESASTNQTSMYLCASTDPSRKSTDTQYFGPGTRLTVL.

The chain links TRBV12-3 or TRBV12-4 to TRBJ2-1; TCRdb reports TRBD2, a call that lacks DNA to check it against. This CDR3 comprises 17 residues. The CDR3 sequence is CASSSPIGLAGGNEQFF.

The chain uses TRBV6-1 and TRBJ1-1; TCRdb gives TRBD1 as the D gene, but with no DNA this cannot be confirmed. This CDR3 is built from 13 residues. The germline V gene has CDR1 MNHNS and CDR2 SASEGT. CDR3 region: CASYRQLNTEAFF.

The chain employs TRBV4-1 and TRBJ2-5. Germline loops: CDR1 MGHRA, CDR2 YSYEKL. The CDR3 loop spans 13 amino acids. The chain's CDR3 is CASSLLPLETQYF.

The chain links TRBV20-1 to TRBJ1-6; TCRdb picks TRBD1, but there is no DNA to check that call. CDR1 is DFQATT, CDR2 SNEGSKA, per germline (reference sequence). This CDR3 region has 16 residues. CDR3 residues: CSAMGQGSSYNSPLHF.

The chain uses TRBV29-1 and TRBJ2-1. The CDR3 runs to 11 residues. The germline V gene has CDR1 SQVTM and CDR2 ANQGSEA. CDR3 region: CSVEGPYEQFF.

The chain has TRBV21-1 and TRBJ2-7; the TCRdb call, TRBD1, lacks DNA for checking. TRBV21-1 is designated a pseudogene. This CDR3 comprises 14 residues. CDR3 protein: CASSRRPGQVEQYF.

CDR3 loop: CSGGGGTYVQYF. The chain has TRBV29-1 and TRBJ2-7; TCRdb gives TRBD2 as the D gene, but with no DNA this cannot be confirmed. From germline, CDR1 is SQVTM and CDR2 ANQGSEA. The CDR3 has 12 residues.

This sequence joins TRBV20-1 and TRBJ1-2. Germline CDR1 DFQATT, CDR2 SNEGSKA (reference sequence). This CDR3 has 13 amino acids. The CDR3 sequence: CSARLGANYGYTF.

The CDR3 loop reads CASSHRDRYYEQYF. The rearrangement links TRBV14 to TRBJ2-7; the TRBD1 assignment by TCRdb is unverifiable without DNA. CDR1 and CDR2 (germline): SGHDN, FVKESK. The CDR3 covers 14 residues.

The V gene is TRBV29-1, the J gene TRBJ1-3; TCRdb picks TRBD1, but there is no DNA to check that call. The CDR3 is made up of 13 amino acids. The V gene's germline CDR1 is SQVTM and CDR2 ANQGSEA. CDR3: CSVENRVGNTIYF.

The CDR3 reads CASSSGTGGNQPQHF. The V gene is TRBV10-2, the J gene TRBJ1-5; the D gene TCRdb calls, TRBD1, cannot be checked with no DNA. The CDR3 extends over 15 amino acids. Per the germline V gene, CDR1 is WSHSY and CDR2 is SAAADI.

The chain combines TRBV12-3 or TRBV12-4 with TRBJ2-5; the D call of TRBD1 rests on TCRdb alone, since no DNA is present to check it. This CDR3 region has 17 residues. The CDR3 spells CASSFFLEGGGEETQYF.

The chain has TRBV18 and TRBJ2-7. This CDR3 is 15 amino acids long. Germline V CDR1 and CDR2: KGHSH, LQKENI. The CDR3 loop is CASSPLDRSSYEQYF.

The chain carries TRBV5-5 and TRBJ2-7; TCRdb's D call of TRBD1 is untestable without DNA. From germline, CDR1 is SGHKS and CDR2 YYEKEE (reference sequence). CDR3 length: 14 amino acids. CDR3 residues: CASSRLGQYYEQYF.

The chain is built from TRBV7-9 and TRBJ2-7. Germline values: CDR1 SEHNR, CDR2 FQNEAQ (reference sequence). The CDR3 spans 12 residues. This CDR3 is CASSSGVPEQYF.

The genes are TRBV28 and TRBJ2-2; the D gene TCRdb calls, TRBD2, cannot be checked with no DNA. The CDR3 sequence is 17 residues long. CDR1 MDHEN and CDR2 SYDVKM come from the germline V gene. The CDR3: CASTHPQPSEHTGELFF.

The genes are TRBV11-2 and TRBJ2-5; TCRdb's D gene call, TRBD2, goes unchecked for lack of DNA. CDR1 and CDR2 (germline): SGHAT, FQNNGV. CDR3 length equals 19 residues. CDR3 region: CASSPSGTLAGLTQETQYF.